One sample yielded the 4 T cell receptor beta chains listed below, sequenced in a study of shared clonotypes between healthy human individuals. TCRdb's copy holds only in-frame clones and misses some; the assay was immunoSEQ multiplex PCR. The sample lists 450,000 to 600,000 clones, 79% occurring once. The material sequenced was PBMCs. Every receptor here comes from a woman between 40 and 55 years old in good health. Some clones in this sample may be carry-over from other donors' samples.

The chain joins TRBV5-1 to TRBJ2-7, with 12 bases lining up with TRBD1. Germline V gives CDR1 SGHRS, CDR2 YFSETQ. J was trimmed by 9 bases and V by 3 bases; bases with no gene match: 7. The CDR3 totals 14 residues. The CDR3: CASSSGTGGIVQYF. In DNA form, the CDR3 reads TGCGCCAGCAGCTCCGGGACAGGGGGCATCGTGCAGTACTTC.

This chain joins TRBV6-5 and TRBJ2-6; D is uncertain. Trimming removed 5 bases from V and 1 base from J, with 6 bases in between. Germline V gives CDR1 MNHEY, CDR2 SVGAGI. This CDR3 has 14 residues. Here the CDR3 DNA reads TGTGCCAGCAGTCCCATATCTGGGGCCAACGTCCTGACTTTC. Protein sequence: CASSPISGANVLTF.

This clone appeared many times. This chain uses TRBV7-8 with TRBJ2-2, with 7 bases identical to TRBD2. Germline CDR1 reads SGHVS; CDR2 reads FQNEAQ. The V and J ends lost 5 bases and 1 base, in that order; junction bases with no gene match: 7. The CDR3 length is 16 residues. This chain's CDR3 is CASSVRTSRNTGELFF. CDR3 nucleotides: TGTGCCAGCAGCGTAAGGACTAGTCGGAACACCGGGGAGCTGTTTTTT.

The chain joins TRBV5-1 to TRBJ1-2, with 9 nucleotides matching TRBD1. With V trimmed by 1 base and J by 5 bases, 9 bases remained unmatched. Per the germline V gene, CDR1 is SGHRS and CDR2 is YFSETQ. This CDR3 has 16 amino acids. CDR3 in DNA: TGCGCCAGCAGCTTGAACTCGGACAGGGGAGGGTATGGCTACACCTTC. The encoded protein is CASSLNSDRGGYGYTF.